Below, 30 T cell receptor beta chains from the same sample are listed, as sequenced in a study of beta chain features in type 1 diabetes (dated by TCRdb to the late 2010s). Receptor libraries were prepared by the immunoSEQ multiplex PCR assay. The entire isolated RNA was reverse transcribed using the High Capacity cDNA Reverse Transcription Kit, and thus expressed TCRB transcripts were sequenced. This is the immuneACCESS table as TCRdb keeps it, with only in-frame sequences that have V and J called. A part of the clones is gone; compared with another copy, unresolved V genes explain less than half, and the rest is unexplained. Within this sample are under 850,000 clones, with 13% of them counted one time only. The ten largest clones capture 0.022% of the sample. The paper as a whole reports these results and caveats: A moderate but significant shortening of TCRB CDR3 length was observed in type 1 diabetes patients in all four CD4+ subsets.

The antigens these receptors bind are not known. Sequenced sample: naive CD4+ T cells from blood. The sample's cell subset or site label, decoded: true naive CD4+ T cells. Receptor source: a man younger than 35 with type 1 diabetes.

This clone has a handful of counts. This chain connects TRBV5-4 to TRBJ2-1; maybe TRBD1 (6 bases). Germline values: CDR1 SGHNT, CDR2 YYREEE (reference sequence). V shed 2 bases and J shed 13 bases, with 16 bases lying between them. The CDR3 has 13 amino acids. CDR3 coding DNA: TGTGCCAGCAGCTTACAGGGACGGGCGTCCCAGTTCTTC. Encoded protein: CASSLQGRASQFF.

This clone was seen a few times. The genes are TRBV7-9 and TRBJ1-5; D not certain. Trimming removed 5 bases from V and 4 bases from J, with 12 bases in between. The CDR3 has 14 residues. CDR1 and CDR2 (germline): SEHNR, FQNEAQ (reference sequence). As DNA, the CDR3 is TGTGCCAGCAGCCCGAAAGGAGGTAATCAGCCCCAGCATTTT. Translated, it gives CASSPKGGNQPQHF.

The chain recombines TRBV4-1 with TRBJ1-1, with TRBD1 identical over 8 bases. This CDR3 is built from 16 residues. The V and J ends lost 1 base and 6 bases, in that order; junction bases with no gene match: 10. Germline values: CDR1 MGHRA, CDR2 YSYEKL. The chain's CDR3 is CASSQGSSRGQSEAFF. CDR3 DNA sequence: TGCGCCAGCAGCCAAGGTAGTAGCAGGGGGCAATCTGAAGCTTTCTTT.

The V call is TRBV4-1, the J call TRBJ1-5, with D possibly being TRBD1 (5 bases). The germline V gene encodes CDR1 MGHRA and CDR2 YSYEKL. This CDR3 spans 16 amino acids. V lost 0 bases to trimming and J lost 6 bases, with 15 bases between them. CDR3 loop: CASSQEGRGESQPQHF. The DNA for the CDR3 is TGCGCCAGCAGCCAAGAAGGGAGGGGCGAGAGTCAGCCCCAGCATTTT.

This clone occurred a few times. V gene TRBV2 combines with J gene TRBJ1-1; D perhaps matches TRBD1 (5 bases). The CDR3 consists of 14 residues. Per germline, CDR1 SNHLY and CDR2 FYNNEI. The V and J ends lost 8 bases and 1 base respectively, with 14 bases between them. CDR3 coding DNA: TGTGCCAGCCAAGACTACAGGTCGAACACTGAAGCTTTCTTT. This gives the protein CASQDYRSNTEAFF.

This clone was seen a few times. The rearrangement uses TRBV14 and TRBJ1-2; D unclear. This CDR3 has 14 amino acids. Germline V gene data show CDR1 as SGHDN and CDR2 as FVKESK. V gave up 5 bases and J gave up 6 bases, with 16 bases separating them. In DNA form, the CDR3 reads TGTGCCAGCAGCTTCGTTTCGGAGGGAAATGGCTACACCTTC. This gives the protein CASSFVSEGNGYTF.

The chain uses TRBV7-2 and TRBJ2-4; unclear D gene. Germline CDR1 is SGHTA and CDR2 is FQGNSA. The CDR3 extends over 14 amino acids. The V and J ends lost 1 base and 4 bases respectively, with 8 bases between them. The chain's CDR3 is CASSLVAGKNIQYF. CDR3 nucleotides: TGTGCCAGCAGCTTAGTGGCCGGGAAAAACATTCAGTACTTC.

The table lists this clone with a few counts. The DNA of the CDR3 is TGTGCCAGCAGCTCCCAAGCACAGGGGGGTTCCTATAATTCACCCCTCCACTTT. It encodes CASSSQAQGGSYNSPLHF. The genes are TRBV5-4 and TRBJ1-6, with TRBD1 matching 8 bases. CDR1 SGHNT and CDR2 YYREEE come from the germline V gene (reference sequence). Trimming took 3 bases from V and 1 from J; bases not matched to a gene: 9. CDR3 length: 18 amino acids.

This clone was seen only a few times. The V and J genes are TRBV11-2 and TRBJ2-3; TRBD2 is a possible D gene (5 bases). Germline-derived CDR1 and CDR2 are SGHAT and FQNNGV. The CDR3 is 14 residues long. Between the trimmed V and J ends, which lost 5 bases and 1 base, there was a span of 10 bases. CDR3 region: CASSLRVGTDTQYF. CDR3 nucleotide sequence: TGTGCCAGCAGCCTGCGGGTGGGCACAGATACGCAGTATTTT.

This clone came up a few times. The genes are TRBV29-1 and TRBJ2-7; TRBD2 matches at 7 bases. Trimming removed 5 bases from V and 0 bases from J; junction bases left unmatched: 4. The CDR3 spans 13 residues. Germline lookup yields CDR1 SQVTM and CDR2 ANQGSEA. CDR3 sequence (DNA): TGCAGCGTTAGCGGGGCGGGCTCCTACGAGCAGTACTTC. Its protein is CSVSGAGSYEQYF.

The J gene is TRBJ1-5, the V gene TRBV7-9; D remains unclear. The ends were cut back, 5 bases at V and 5 bases at J, with 13 bases in the middle. Germline-derived CDR1 and CDR2 are SEHNR and FQNEAQ (reference sequence). This CDR3 is 14 amino acids long. CDR3 residues: CASSPGLGDQPQHF. For the CDR3, the DNA is TGTGCCAGCAGCCCAGGATTGGGCGATCAGCCCCAGCATTTT.

The V call is TRBV6-1, the J call TRBJ2-7; the match to TRBD2 covers 8 bases. The CDR3 loop spans 15 amino acids. CDR1 and CDR2 (germline): MNHNS, SASEGT. V lost 4 bases, J lost 7 bases, and 12 bases stayed unmatched. The DNA of the CDR3 is TGTGCCAGCAGTGCCACTAGCGGCGCCGGGCAAGAGCAGTACTTC. Amino acid sequence: CASSATSGAGQEQYF.

The V call is TRBV27, the J call TRBJ1-6; no clear D gene. This CDR3 is built from 13 residues. CDR1 and CDR2 from the germline V gene are MNHEY and SMNVEV (reference sequence). Deletions cut 4 bases from V and 14 bases from J, with 15 bases between. The CDR3 sequence is CASSSTFSRSLHF. The CDR3 nucleotides read TGTGCCAGCAGTTCCACGTTTAGTCGGTCCCTCCACTTT.

The chain links TRBV7-9 to TRBJ1-4; D unresolved. The CDR3 covers 11 residues. From germline, CDR1 is SEHNR and CDR2 FQNEAQ (reference sequence). Trimming took 1 base from V and 7 from J, leaving 1 base between them. The CDR3 is CASSLVEKLFF. The CDR3 DNA is TGTGCCAGCAGCTTAGTTGAAAAACTGTTTTTT. Filled out from reference TRBV7-9 and TRBJ1-4, the complete variable domain reads DTGVSQNPRHKITKRGQNVTFRCDPISEHNRLYWYRQTLGQGPEFLTYFQNEAQLEKSRLLSDRFSAERPKGSFSTLEIQRTEQGDSAMYLCASSLVEKLFFGSGTQLSVL.

This chain uses TRBV28 with TRBJ2-2; D is possibly TRBD2 (6 bases). CDR1 is MDHEN and CDR2 is SYDVKM in the germline V gene. With 5 bases removed from V and 4 bases from J, the gap between germline ends came to 14 bases. The CDR3 runs 15 residues. The CDR3 protein is CASSLPGLGTGELFF. CDR3 nucleotides: TGTGCCAGCAGTCTGCCGGGACTGGGCACCGGGGAGCTGTTTTTT.

This clone has just a few counts. This sequence joins TRBV14 and TRBJ2-2, with D unclear. The CDR3 is 13 amino acids. V was cut by 1 base and J by 4 bases, with 4 bases left in between. The germline CDR1 and CDR2 sequences are SGHDN and FVKESK. The DNA for the CDR3 is TGTGCCAGCAGCCAAGCTGCCACCGGGGAGCTGTTTTTT. Amino acid sequence: CASSQAATGELFF.

The J gene is TRBJ2-5, the V gene TRBV7-8, with 8 positions matching TRBD2. V lost 5 bases to trimming and J lost 5 bases; unmatched junction nucleotides: 13. The CDR3 is 16 amino acids. CDR1 and CDR2 (germline): SGHVS, FQNEAQ. This CDR3 reads CASSPPAGGLSETQYF. CDR3 coding DNA: TGTGCCAGCAGCCCCCCCGCGGGGGGTCTCTCGGAGACCCAGTACTTC. The whole variable domain, filled in from reference TRBV7-8 and TRBJ2-5, reads GAGVSQSPRYKVAKRGQDVALRCDPISGHVSLFWYQQALGQGPEFLTYFQNEAQLDKSGLPSDRFFAERPEGSVSTLKIQRTQQEDSAVYLCASSPPAGGLSETQYFGPGTRLLVL.

This clone was counted only a few times. V is TRBV5-6 and J is TRBJ1-1; 8 bases map to TRBD1. Germline lookup yields CDR1 SGHDT and CDR2 YYEEEE. The CDR3 has 13 amino acids. With V trimmed by 8 bases and J by 1 base, 4 bases remained unmatched. The CDR3 sequence: CASRQGWNTEAFF. The CDR3 DNA sequence: TGTGCCAGTAGACAGGGGTGGAACACTGAAGCTTTCTTT.

This clone was observed a few times. The chain is built from TRBV7-3 and TRBJ1-6, with D possibly being TRBD1 (6 bases). Germline V CDR1 and CDR2: SGHTA, FQGTGA. The V gene lost 1 base and the J gene lost 7 bases, with 11 bases spanning the gap. The CDR3 length is 15 residues. Here the CDR3 reads CASSLKQGPNSPLHF. CDR3 nucleotide sequence: TGTGCCAGCAGCTTAAAACAGGGACCCAATTCACCCCTCCACTTT. Full variable domain (outside the CDR3, taken from reference TRBV7-3 and TRBJ1-6): GAGVSQTPSNKVTEKGKYVELRCDPISGHTALYWYRQSLGQGPEFLIYFQGTGAADDSGLPNDRFFAVRPEGSVSTLKIQRTERGDSAVYLCASSLKQGPNSPLHFGNGTRLTVT.

This clone was counted a few times. The chain has TRBV6-5 and TRBJ2-5; D gene uncertain. The CDR3 is 15 amino acids. The V gene lost 2 bases and the J gene lost 4 bases, with 14 bases spanning the gap. Germline loops: CDR1 MNHEY, CDR2 SVGAGI. DNA for the CDR3: TGTGCCAGCAGTTACCCTTCGATAGGTGGAGAGACCCAGTACTTC. It codes for CASSYPSIGGETQYF.

This clone was recorded a few times. The CDR3 DNA is TGTGCCAGCAGCCTAGGAGGTGCCCAGCATTTT. Translation: CASSLGGAQHF. The V gene is TRBV7-2, the J gene TRBJ1-5; D gene ambiguous. CDR1 and CDR2 from the germline V gene are SGHTA and FQGNSA. This CDR3 comprises 11 residues. V lost 5 bases and J 11 bases, leaving 10 bases between the germline ends. The full variable domain, its missing parts supplied by reference TRBV7-2 and TRBJ1-5, is GAGVSQSPSNKVTEKGKDVELRCDPISGHTALYWYRQSLGQGLEFLIYFQGNSAPDKSGLPSDRFSAERTGGSVSTLTIQRTQQEDSAVYLCASSLGGAQHFGDGTRLSIL.

The chain uses TRBV4-1 and TRBJ1-4; D remains unclear. Germline V CDR1 and CDR2: MGHRA, YSYEKL. This CDR3 has 15 residues. Trimming shortened V by 2 bases and J by 5 bases, and 12 bases separated the two germline ends. The CDR3 DNA is TGCGCCAGCAGCCAAACTCCCCTGATGAATGAAAAACTGTTTTTT. This sequence encodes CASSQTPLMNEKLFF.

This rearrangement joins TRBV4-1 to TRBJ1-5; no firm D call. The CDR3 totals 14 residues. CDR1 and CDR2 from the germline V gene are MGHRA and YSYEKL. Trimming removed 1 base from V and 4 bases from J, with 8 bases in between. DNA for the CDR3: TGCGCCAGCAGCCAAGGAGGGATAAATCAGCCCCAGCATTTT. This translates into CASSQGGINQPQHF.

A few counts support this clone. The CDR3 nucleotides are TGTGCCAGCATCCACGGGGAGCGAGGGACTGAAGCTTTCTTT. Protein product: CASIHGERGTEAFF. The V call is TRBV2, the J call TRBJ1-1; D not resolved. The ends were cut back, 7 bases at V and 5 bases at J, with 17 bases in the middle. Germline CDR1 is SNHLY and CDR2 is FYNNEI. This CDR3 has 14 residues.

The chain employs TRBV2 and TRBJ2-3; a weak D match, TRBD2 (6 bases). V was trimmed by 8 bases and J by 4 bases, leaving 13 bases between them. CDR3 size: 13 residues. Germline loops: CDR1 SNHLY, CDR2 FYNNEI. CDR3 nucleotides: TGTGCCAGCGAACCTGGAGGGGCAGATACGCAGTATTTT. This gives the protein CASEPGGADTQYF.

The sample holds a few counts of this clone. This specimen includes other DNA sequences encoding the same CDR3. The V gene is TRBV4-1, the J gene TRBJ1-4; D gene ambiguous. Deletions cut 1 base from V and 7 bases from J, with 4 bases between. CDR3 length: 12 amino acids. CDR1 and CDR2 from the germline V gene are MGHRA and YSYEKL. CDR3 amino acids: CASSQVREKLFF. The CDR3 nucleotides read TGCGCCAGCAGCCAAGTTCGTGAAAAACTGTTTTTT.

This clone was found a few times. The chain employs TRBV19 and TRBJ1-1; 7 nucleotides agree with TRBD1. The CDR3 has 14 residues. V was pared by 6 bases and J by 4 bases, with 8 bases of the junction left unmatched. CDR1 is LNHDA, CDR2 SQIVND, per germline (reference sequence). The CDR3 loop is CASSRQGMATEAFF. DNA for the CDR3: TGTGCCAGTAGCCGACAGGGCATGGCCACTGAAGCTTTCTTT. The whole variable domain, remainder taken from reference TRBV19 and TRBJ1-1, is DGGITQSPKYLFRKEGQNVTLSCEQNLNHDAMYWYRQDPGQGLRLIYYSQIVNDFQKGDIAEGYSVSREKKESFPLTVTSAQKNPTAFYLCASSRQGMATEAFFGQGTRLTVV.

V gene TRBV5-1 combines with J gene TRBJ2-2, with 10 bases lining up with TRBD1. V was clipped by 4 bases and J by 6 bases; unmatched bases: 3. Germline lookup yields CDR1 SGHRS and CDR2 YFSETQ. The CDR3 totals 14 residues. CDR3 region: CASSIGQGAGELFF. CDR3 DNA: TGCGCCAGCAGCATTGGACAGGGGGCCGGGGAGCTGTTTTTT.

The table lists this clone with a few counts. V gene TRBV7-9 combines with J gene TRBJ2-7, with D possibly TRBD1 on 6 matching bases. The CDR3 runs to 14 residues. CDR1 SEHNR and CDR2 FQNEAQ come from the germline V gene (reference sequence). V was clipped by 8 bases and J by 5 bases, with 19 bases between them. In nucleotides, the CDR3 is TGTGCCAGCCCCACAACCGACAGGCTCGACGAGCAGTACTTC. It codes for CASPTTDRLDEQYF.

V usage is TRBV5-6 and J usage is TRBJ2-3, with D unresolved. Deletions cut 1 base from V and 0 bases from J, with 12 bases between. This CDR3 comprises 16 residues. Germline V lookup: CDR1 SGHDT, CDR2 YYEEEE. CDR3: CASSLTAELSTDTQYF. CDR3 DNA: TGTGCCAGCAGCTTGACCGCGGAGTTGAGCACAGATACGCAGTATTTT.